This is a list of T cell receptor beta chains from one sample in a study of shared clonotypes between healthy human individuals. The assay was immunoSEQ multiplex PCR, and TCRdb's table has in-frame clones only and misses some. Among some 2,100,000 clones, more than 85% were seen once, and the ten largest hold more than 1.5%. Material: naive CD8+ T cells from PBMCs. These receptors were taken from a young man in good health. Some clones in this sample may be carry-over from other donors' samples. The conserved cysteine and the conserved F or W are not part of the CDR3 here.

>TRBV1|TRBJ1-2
TSSQTQRRGHPNYGYT
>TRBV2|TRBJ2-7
ASSDLGTGERYEQY
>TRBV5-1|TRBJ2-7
ASSPTPGQHYEQY
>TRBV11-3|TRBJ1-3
ASSQDSSSGNTIY
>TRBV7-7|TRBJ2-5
ASSDLRTWDGGVAQY
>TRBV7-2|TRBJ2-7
ASSATSGSGEQY
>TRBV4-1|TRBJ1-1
ASSQEKGFPPEAF
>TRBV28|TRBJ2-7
ASSFPTRSTESYEQY
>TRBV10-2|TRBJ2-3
ASSDPGLATDTQY
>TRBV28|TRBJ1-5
ASSVPERSNQPQH
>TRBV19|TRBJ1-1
ASSPLGSAEAF
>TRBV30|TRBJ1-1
AWQQGATLNTEAF
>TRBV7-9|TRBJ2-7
ASSPGWDGSYEQY
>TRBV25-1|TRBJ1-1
ASSPKQGKAF
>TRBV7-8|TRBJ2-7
ASSPSGSTYEQY
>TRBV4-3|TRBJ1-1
ASRDRENWGTEAF
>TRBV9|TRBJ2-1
ASSVAGLVYNEQF
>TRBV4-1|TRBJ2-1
ASSQTGLADNEQF
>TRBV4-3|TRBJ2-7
ASSQGVMGGGLGEQY